The clone carrying this T cell receptor beta chain has just one count. Its target is unknown. The CDR3 has 17 residues. Germline-derived CDR1 and CDR2 are GTSNPN and SVGIG (reference sequence). Unmatched junction bases numbered 9, after V lost 5 bases and J lost 4 bases. The sample originates from a study of cytomegalovirus exposure and HLA in healthy donors. Findings of the study overall: Most TCR sequences were uncommon, yet certain public TCRs appeared in many donors. What a later analysis reportedly showed was that an Asian-associated ancestry cluster had fewer N-insertions than the 666-donor mean.

The study ran its PCR with 60 Vbeta and 13 Jbeta primers. Only in-frame clones appear in the TCRdb table, and some are missing; sequencing was by immunoSEQ multiplex PCR. This table holds 150,000 or so clones, around 79% found once. The origin of this receptor is a man aged 35 to 55 in good health and CMV-seropositive. This chain uses TRBV30 with TRBJ2-1, with 15 bases matching TRBD2. The sample taken for sequencing was PBMCs. The CDR3 loop reads CAWGEGGLAGGYNEQFF. The CDR3, as DNA: TGTGCCTGGGGGGAAGGGGGACTAGCGGGGGGATACAATGAGCAGTTCTTC. Drawing the rest from reference TRBV30 and TRBJ2-1, the complete variable domain is SQTIHQWPATLVQPVGSPLSLECTVEGTSNPNLYWYRQAAGRGLQLLFYSVGIGQISSEVPQNLSASRPQDRQFILSSKKLLLSDSGFYLCAWGEGGLAGGYNEQFFGPGTRLTVL.